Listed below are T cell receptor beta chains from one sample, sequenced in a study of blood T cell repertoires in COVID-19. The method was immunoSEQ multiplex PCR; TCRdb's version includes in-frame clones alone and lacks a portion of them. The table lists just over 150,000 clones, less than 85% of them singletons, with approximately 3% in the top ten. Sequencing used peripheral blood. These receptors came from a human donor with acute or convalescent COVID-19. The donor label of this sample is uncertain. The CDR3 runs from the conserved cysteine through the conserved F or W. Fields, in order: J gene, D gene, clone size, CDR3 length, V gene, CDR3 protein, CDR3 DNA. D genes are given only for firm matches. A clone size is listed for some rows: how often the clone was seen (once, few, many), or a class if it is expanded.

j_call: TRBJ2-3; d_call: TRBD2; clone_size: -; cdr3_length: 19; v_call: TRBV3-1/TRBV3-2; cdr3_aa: CASSQDRTSGVSSTDTQYF; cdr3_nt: TGTGCCAGCAGCCAAGATCGGACTAGCGGGGTTTCTAGCACAGATACGCAGTATTTT
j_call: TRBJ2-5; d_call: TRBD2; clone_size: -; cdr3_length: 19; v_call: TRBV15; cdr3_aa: CATSRDTASGDPWRETQYF; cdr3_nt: TGTGCCACCAGCAGAGATACTGCTAGCGGGGACCCCTGGCGGGAGACCCAGTACTTC
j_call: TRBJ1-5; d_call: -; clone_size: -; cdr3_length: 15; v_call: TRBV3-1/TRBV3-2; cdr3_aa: CASSQKAGNNQPQHF; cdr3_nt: TGTGCCAGCAGCCAGAAAGCAGGGAACAATCAGCCCCAGCATTTT
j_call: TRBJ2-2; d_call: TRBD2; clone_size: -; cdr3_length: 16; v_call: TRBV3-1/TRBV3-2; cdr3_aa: CASSQRTSGSTGELFF; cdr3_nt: TGTGCCAGCAGCCAAAGGACTAGCGGGAGCACCGGGGAGCTGTTTTTT
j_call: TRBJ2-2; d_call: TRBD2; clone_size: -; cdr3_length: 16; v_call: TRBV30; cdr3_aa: CAWSALSGGPTGELFF; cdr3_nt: TGTGCCTGGAGTGCACTTAGCGGGGGGCCCACCGGGGAGCTGTTTTTT
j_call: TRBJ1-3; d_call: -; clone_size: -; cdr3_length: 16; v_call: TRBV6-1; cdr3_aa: CASSEASAGSGNTIYF; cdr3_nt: TGTGCCAGCAGTGAAGCTTCGGCAGGGTCTGGAAACACCATATATTTT
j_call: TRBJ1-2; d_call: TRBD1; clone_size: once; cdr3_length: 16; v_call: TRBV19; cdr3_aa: CASSIPLGRDRAGYTF; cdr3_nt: TGTGCCAGTAGTATCCCCCTCGGAAGGGACAGGGCTGGCTACACCTTC
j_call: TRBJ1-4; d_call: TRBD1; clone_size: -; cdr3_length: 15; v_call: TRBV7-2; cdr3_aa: CASSLRQGENEKLFF; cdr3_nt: TGTGCCAGCAGCCTGAGACAGGGTGAGAATGAAAAACTGTTTTTT
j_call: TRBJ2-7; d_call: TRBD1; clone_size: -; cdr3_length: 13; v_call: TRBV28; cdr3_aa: CASVDRPTHEQYF; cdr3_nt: TGTGCCAGCGTGGACAGGCCCACCCACGAGCAGTACTTC
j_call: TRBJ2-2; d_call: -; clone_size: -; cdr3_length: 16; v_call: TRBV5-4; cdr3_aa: CASSLENAPRVGELFF; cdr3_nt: TGTGCCAGCAGCTTGGAAAACGCCCCCCGGGTCGGGGAGCTGTTTTTT
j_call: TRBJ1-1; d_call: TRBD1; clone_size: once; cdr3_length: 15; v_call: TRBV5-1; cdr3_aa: CASSPGQGFETEAFF; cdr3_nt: TGCGCCAGCAGCCCCGGACAGGGGTTTGAGACTGAAGCTTTCTTT
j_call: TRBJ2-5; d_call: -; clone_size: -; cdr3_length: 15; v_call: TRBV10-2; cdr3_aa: CASSHPLLAKETQYF; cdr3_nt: TGCGCCAGCAGCCATCCCCTCCTAGCGAAGGAGACCCAGTACTTC
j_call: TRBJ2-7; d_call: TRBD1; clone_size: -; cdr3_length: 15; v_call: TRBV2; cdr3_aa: CASSRTGTVIYEQYF; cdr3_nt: TGTGCCAGCAGTCGGACCGGGACAGTCATATACGAGCAGTACTTC
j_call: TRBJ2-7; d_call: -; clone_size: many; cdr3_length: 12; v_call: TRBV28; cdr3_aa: CASSLTSSEQYF; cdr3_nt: TGTGCCAGCAGTTTGACATCCTCCGAGCAGTACTTC
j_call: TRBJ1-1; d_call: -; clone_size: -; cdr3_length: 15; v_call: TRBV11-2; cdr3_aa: CASRPRIQGSTEAFF; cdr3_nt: TGTGCCAGCAGACCTAGAATACAGGGATCCACTGAAGCTTTCTTT
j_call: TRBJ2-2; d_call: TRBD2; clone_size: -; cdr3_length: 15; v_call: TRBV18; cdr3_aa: CASSTTGTSVGELFF; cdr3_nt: TGTGCCAGCTCAACCACCGGGACTAGCGTCGGGGAGCTGTTTTTT
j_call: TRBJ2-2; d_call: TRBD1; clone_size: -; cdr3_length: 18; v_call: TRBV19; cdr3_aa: CASTSITGGPRITGELFF; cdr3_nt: TGTGCCAGTACCTCCATTACAGGGGGTCCACGTATCACCGGGGAGCTGTTTTTT
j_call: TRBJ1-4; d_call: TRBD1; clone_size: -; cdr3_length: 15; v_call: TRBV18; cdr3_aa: CASSPGTGANEKLFF; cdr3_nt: TGTGCCAGCTCACCCGGGACAGGGGCTAATGAAAAACTGTTTTTT